A single sample is the source of the 7 T cell receptor beta chains below, sequenced in a study of blood T cells in healthy people across ages. Primers used in a second PCR of about 7 to 12 cycles were a sample-barcoded 5' primer and a J-beta primer mix. TCRdb re-derived calls from the 5' RACE reads in MiXCR, one entry per CDR3 protein. The repertoire holds over 600,000 distinct CDR3 sequences, with about 47% as singletons. Sequenced sample: blood. These receptors all stem from an elderly man in good health.

J is TRBJ2-3 and V is TRBV5-1; perhaps TRBD2 as D (5 bases). Trimming left V 1 base short and J 4 bases short, with 10 bases between. Germline CDR1 reads SGHRS; CDR2 reads YFSETQ. This CDR3 contains 14 residues. As DNA, the CDR3 is TGCGCCAGCAGCTTGTCTCGGGATCCAGATACGCAGTATTTT. Its protein product is CASSLSRDPDTQYF.

CDR3 sequence (DNA): TGTGCCAGCAGCTTAATCGGGTCGGTCAATGAGCAGTTCTTC. Protein sequence: CASSLIGSVNEQFF. The chain links TRBV11-3 to TRBJ2-1; D gene ambiguous. The CDR3 length is 14 residues. Germline V gene data show CDR1 as SGHNT and CDR2 as YENEEA. V gave up 2 bases and J gave up 6 bases, with 11 bases separating them.

The chain has TRBV29-1 and TRBJ1-1, with D unclear. This CDR3 comprises 12 residues. The V gene's germline CDR1 is SQVTM and CDR2 ANQGSEA. Trimming took 6 bases from V and 5 from J, leaving 13 bases between them. CDR3 region: CSVQDPATEAFF. Here the CDR3 DNA reads TGCAGCGTCCAAGACCCAGCTACTGAAGCTTTCTTT.

This clonotype was seen a handful of times. The CDR3 DNA sequence: TGTGCCAGCTACCCCGGGGGGGATCGGTACATTCAGTACTTC. Its translation is CASYPGGDRYIQYF. V usage is TRBV28 and J usage is TRBJ2-7; 8 nucleotides match TRBD2. Matching the DNA end better, TRBJ2-4 makes the J call doubtful. Germline V CDR1 and CDR2: MDHEN, SYDVKM. This CDR3 is built from 14 residues.

The chain combines TRBV12-3 or TRBV12-4 with TRBJ2-3; D may be TRBD2 (6 bases). The CDR3 runs 15 residues. V dropped 6 bases and J dropped 2 bases, with 15 bases sitting between them. The CDR3, as DNA: TGTGCCAGCAGCCTAAAGGGCGGGAACACAGATACGCAGTATTTT. It codes for CASSLKGGNTDTQYF.

The gene calls are TRBV10-3 and TRBJ2-6, with D perhaps matching TRBD2 (6 bases). V lost 11 bases and J lost 0, with 8 bases in between. Looked up from germline, CDR1 is ENHRY and CDR2 is SYGVKD. The CDR3 spans 13 residues. This CDR3 is CAGTSSGANVLTF. CDR3 in DNA: TGTGCCGGGACTTCCTCTGGGGCCAACGTCCTGACTTTC.

In this sample, this clonotype turned up many times. This rearrangement joins TRBV7-2 to TRBJ2-7; D remains unclear. This CDR3 is 12 amino acids long. V lost 5 bases to trimming and J lost 6 bases, with 11 bases between them. Germline-derived CDR1 and CDR2 are SGHTA and FQGNSA. CDR3 residues: CASSLARREQYF. The CDR3 nucleotides are TGTGCCAGCAGCCTGGCCAGGCGCGAGCAGTACTTC.